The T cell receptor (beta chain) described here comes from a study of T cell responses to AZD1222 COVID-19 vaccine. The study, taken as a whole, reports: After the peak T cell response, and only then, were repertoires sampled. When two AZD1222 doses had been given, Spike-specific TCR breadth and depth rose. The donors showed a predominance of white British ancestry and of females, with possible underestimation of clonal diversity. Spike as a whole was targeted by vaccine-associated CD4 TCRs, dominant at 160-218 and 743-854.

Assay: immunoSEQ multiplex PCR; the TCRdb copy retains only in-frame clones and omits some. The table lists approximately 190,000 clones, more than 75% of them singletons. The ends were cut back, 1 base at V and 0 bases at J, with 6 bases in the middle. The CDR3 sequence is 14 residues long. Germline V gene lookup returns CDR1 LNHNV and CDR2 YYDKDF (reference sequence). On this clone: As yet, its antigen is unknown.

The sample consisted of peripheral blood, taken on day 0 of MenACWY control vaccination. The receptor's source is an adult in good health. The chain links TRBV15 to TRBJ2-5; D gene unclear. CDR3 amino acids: CATSRVVDQETQYF. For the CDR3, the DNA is TGTGCCACCAGCAGAGTGGTAGACCAAGAGACCCAGTACTTC.